What follows are 12 T cell receptor beta chains derived from one specimen sequenced in a study of cytomegalovirus exposure and HLA in healthy donors. 13 Jbeta primers and 60 Vbeta primers were used for the PCR. Libraries were prepared by immunoSEQ multiplex PCR; TCRdb keeps only in-frame clonotypes and omits some of them. The table for this sample gives about 35,000 clones. Sequencing was done on a sample of PBMCs. The receptors originated from a man aged 40-50 years in good health and CMV-seronegative.

V usage is TRBV7-2 and J usage is TRBJ2-7; possibly TRBD2 for D (6 bases). Trimming shortened V by 1 base and J by 3 bases, and 13 bases separated the two germline ends. Germline assignment: CDR1 SGHTA and CDR2 FQGNSA. The CDR3 totals 15 residues. The CDR3 loop is CASSLGDLALYEQYF. As DNA, the CDR3 is TGTGCCAGCAGCTTAGGGGATCTAGCGCTCTACGAGCAGTACTTC.

V is TRBV7-2 and J is TRBJ2-7, with 9 bases identical to TRBD1. The CDR3 runs 14 residues. J lost 6 bases, V lost 1 base, and 4 bases had no gene match. Per the germline V gene, CDR1 is SGHTA and CDR2 is FQGNSA. CDR3: CASSLGDRVREQYF. The DNA of the CDR3 is TGTGCCAGCAGCTTAGGGGACAGGGTTCGCGAGCAGTACTTC. Full variable domain (rest looked up from reference TRBV7-2 and TRBJ2-7): GAGVSQSPSNKVTEKGKDVELRCDPISGHTALYWYRQSLGQGLEFLIYFQGNSAPDKSGLPSDRFSAERTGGSVSTLTIQRTQQEDSAVYLCASSLGDRVREQYFGPGTRLTVT.

V usage is TRBV5-4 and J usage is TRBJ1-1, with D unclear. Germline lookup yields CDR1 SGHNT and CDR2 YYREEE (reference sequence). There are 17 residues in the CDR3. Trimming removed 0 bases at V and 0 bases at J, with 15 bases between. For the CDR3, the DNA is TGTGCCAGCAGCTTGGGTTGGGGTAGGAGGATGAACACTGAAGCTTTCTTT. Protein sequence: CASSLGWGRRMNTEAFF.

The V gene is TRBV5-6, the J gene TRBJ2-7; D gene unclear. The CDR3 spans 12 residues. V was trimmed by 4 bases and J by 7 bases, leaving 12 bases between them. The germline V gene encodes CDR1 SGHDT and CDR2 YYEEEE. The CDR3: CASSASSREQYF. The DNA for the CDR3 is TGTGCCAGCAGCGCCTCCAGCAGGGAGCAGTACTTC.

This chain links TRBV19 with TRBJ2-7; possible D gene TRBD2, 6 bases. Germline CDR1 LNHDA, CDR2 SQIVND (reference sequence). This CDR3 is built from 14 residues. Trimming pared 4 bases from V and 4 bases from J, leaving 14 bases between. The CDR3 is CASSSRDWAYEQYF. CDR3 nucleotide sequence: TGTGCCAGTAGTAGCCGGGACTGGGCTTACGAGCAGTACTTC.

The chain has TRBV30 and TRBJ1-2; no clear D gene. CDR1 is GTSNPN and CDR2 is SVGIG in the germline V gene (reference sequence). The CDR3 is made up of 13 amino acids. Trimming took 2 bases from V and 2 from J, leaving 9 bases between them. The CDR3 is CAWSLQLNYGYTF. Written as DNA, the CDR3 is TGTGCCTGGAGTTTACAGCTAAACTATGGCTACACCTTC.

The rearrangement joins TRBV6-1 to TRBJ2-7; D remains ambiguous. The CDR3 is made up of 14 amino acids. CDR1 and CDR2 from the germline V gene are MNHNS and SASEGT. Trimming took off 5 bases at V and 5 bases at J, with 16 bases between the two ends. CDR3 sequence: CASSTDTALNEQYF. The CDR3 nucleotides read TGTGCCAGCAGTACAGACACGGCCTTGAACGAGCAGTACTTC.

This chain uses TRBV29-1 with TRBJ1-6; D is ambiguous. Germline values: CDR1 SQVTM, CDR2 ANQGSEA. V was shortened by 7 bases and J by 10 bases, with 11 bases between the two germline ends. The CDR3 consists of 11 residues. The chain's CDR3 is CSGKTGSPLHF. The DNA of the CDR3 is TGCAGCGGGAAGACGGGGTCACCCCTCCACTTT.

The CDR3: CASSSGTSADEQYF. CDR3 DNA: TGTGCCAGCAGCTCGGGGACTAGCGCGGACGAGCAGTACTTC. V is TRBV7-8 and J is TRBJ2-7, with 10 bases fitting TRBD2. V was pared by 4 bases and J by 5 bases, with 5 bases of the junction left unmatched. Germline values: CDR1 SGHVS, CDR2 FQNEAQ. This CDR3 contains 14 residues.

This chain joins TRBV2 and TRBJ2-7, with a tentative D call TRBD1 (7 bases). This CDR3 is 13 amino acids long. CDR1 SNHLY and CDR2 FYNNEI come from the germline V gene. The ends were cut back, 9 bases at V and 2 bases at J, with 14 bases in the middle. CDR3 residues: CARSRGVTYEQYF. In DNA, the CDR3 is TGTGCCAGGTCCAGGGGGGTCACCTACGAGCAGTACTTC.

The rearrangement links TRBV5-1 to TRBJ1-1; TRBD1 matches 10 bases. Germline V gene sequence: CDR1 SGHRS, CDR2 YFSETQ. Losses at the gene ends were 5 bases for V and 0 bases for J; bases not matched to a gene: 7. There are 16 residues in the CDR3. CDR3 DNA sequence: TGCGCCAGCAGGGCCGGGACAGGGGCCCTGAACACTGAAGCTTTCTTT. Translating gives CASRAGTGALNTEAFF.

The chain has TRBV4-1 and TRBJ1-2, with TRBD1 matching over 7 bases. The CDR3 runs to 14 residues. Germline values: CDR1 MGHRA, CDR2 YSYEKL. Losses at the gene ends were 2 bases for V and 5 bases for J; bases not matched to a gene: 5. For the CDR3, the DNA is TGCGCCAGCAGCCAACCGGGACAGAGGTATGGCTACACCTTC. Protein sequence: CASSQPGQRYGYTF.